This T cell receptor beta chain was profiled in a study of blood T cells in healthy people across ages. Points from the study as a whole: In the absence of known donor CMV status, changes in expanded clonotypes were possibly confounded. Age advanced and TCR beta diversity per million T cells fell, roughly linearly.

The V end was cut by 0 bases, the J end by 4 bases, with 9 bases between. Per the germline V gene, CDR1 is MGHRA and CDR2 is YSYEKL. CDR3 length: 14 residues. This clonotype was seen only a few times. The antigen is not known. Primers used in a second PCR of about 6 to 11 cycles were a sample-barcoded 5' primer and a J-beta primer mix. Every cDNA molecule bore a tag from a template-switch adaptor containing 12 random nucleotides. TCRdb reprocessed the 5' RACE reads via MiXCR and lists one record per CDR3 protein. This table has approximately 1.5 million distinct CDR3 sequences, roughly 32% appearing once.

The rearrangement links TRBV4-1 to TRBJ2-5, with no clear D. Specimen: blood. This sequence was found in a woman aged 25 to 39 in good health. The DNA of the CDR3 is TGCGCCAGCAGCCAAGAGGGTCTCGGAGAGACCCAGTACTTC. Its translation is CASSQEGLGETQYF.